This T cell receptor beta chain was sequenced in a study of blood T cell repertoires in COVID-19. Across the study: Researchers got acute and convalescent COVID-19 samples from the United States, Italy and Spain. PBMCs, B-cell-depleted T cells, or T cells provided the cDNA or gDNA that made up the material.

Original methodology: Amplification from reference gene primers served as the basis for estimated nucleated cell counts. Some clones are missing from TCRdb's copy, which holds only in-frame ones; the method was immunoSEQ multiplex PCR. For V, J and clone size, that table is used; D and trimming come from the DNA. The sample has roughly 11,000 clones; less than 90% are singletons. V shed 8 bases and J shed 2 bases, with 16 bases lying between them. The CDR3 length is 14 residues. Germline CDR1 SGDLS, CDR2 YYNGEE. The specimen was peripheral blood. The receptor's source is a woman aged 55-70 years with active COVID-19. The J gene is TRBJ1-1, the V gene TRBV9; D unresolved. Written as DNA, the CDR3 is TGTGCCAGTTCCCTGGGCCACGCCAACACTGAAGCTTTCTTT. Translation gives CASSLGHANTEAFF. Supplemented by reference TRBV9 and TRBJ1-1, the full variable domain reads DSGVTQTPKHLITATGQRVTLRCSPRSGDLSVYWYQQSLDQGLQFLIQYYNGEERAKGNILERFSAQQFPDLHSELNLSSLELGDSALYFCASSLGHANTEAFFGQGTRLTVV.